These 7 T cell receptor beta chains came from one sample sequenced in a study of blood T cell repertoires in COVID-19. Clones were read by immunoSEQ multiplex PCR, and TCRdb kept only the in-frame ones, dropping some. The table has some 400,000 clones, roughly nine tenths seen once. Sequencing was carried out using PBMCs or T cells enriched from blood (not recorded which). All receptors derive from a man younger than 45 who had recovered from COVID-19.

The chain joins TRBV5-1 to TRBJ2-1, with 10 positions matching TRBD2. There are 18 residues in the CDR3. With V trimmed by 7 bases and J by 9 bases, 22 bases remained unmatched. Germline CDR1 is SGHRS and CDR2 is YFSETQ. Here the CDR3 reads CASARGAGRLAGVGEQFF. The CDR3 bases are TGCGCCAGCGCCAGGGGGGCGGGTCGGCTAGCGGGAGTAGGTGAGCAGTTCTTC.

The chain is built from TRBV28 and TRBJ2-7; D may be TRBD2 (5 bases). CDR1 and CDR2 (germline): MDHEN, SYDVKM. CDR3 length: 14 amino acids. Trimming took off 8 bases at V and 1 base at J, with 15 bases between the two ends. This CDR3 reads CASVNLARSYEQYF. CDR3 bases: TGTGCCAGCGTTAACTTAGCGAGATCCTACGAGCAGTACTTC.

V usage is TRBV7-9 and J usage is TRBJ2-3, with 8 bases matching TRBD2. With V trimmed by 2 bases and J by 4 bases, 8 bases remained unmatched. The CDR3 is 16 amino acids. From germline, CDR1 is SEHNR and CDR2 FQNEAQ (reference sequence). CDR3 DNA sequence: TGTGCCAGCAGCTTAACCAGCGGGAGAAGGGCAGATACGCAGTATTTT. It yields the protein CASSLTSGRRADTQYF.

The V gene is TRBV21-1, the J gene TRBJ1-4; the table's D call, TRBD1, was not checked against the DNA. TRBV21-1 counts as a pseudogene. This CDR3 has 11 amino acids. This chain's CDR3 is CASSAGTGGFF. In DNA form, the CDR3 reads TGTGCCAGCAGCGCGGGGACAGGGGGGTTTTTT.

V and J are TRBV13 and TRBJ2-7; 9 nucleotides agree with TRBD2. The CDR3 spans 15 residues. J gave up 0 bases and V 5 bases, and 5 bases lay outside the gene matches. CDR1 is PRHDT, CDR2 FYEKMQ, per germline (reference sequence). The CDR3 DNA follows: TGTGCCAGCAGCACGCGGGAGGGGACCTCCTACGAGCAGTACTTC. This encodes CASSTREGTSYEQYF.

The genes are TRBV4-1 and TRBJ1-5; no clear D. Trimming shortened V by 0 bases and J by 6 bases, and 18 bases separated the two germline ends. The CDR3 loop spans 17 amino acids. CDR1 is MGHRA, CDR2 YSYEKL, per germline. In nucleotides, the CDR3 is TGCGCCAGCAGCCAAGATGGTCCCGCGGTCTTGGGTCAGCCCCAGCATTTT. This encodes CASSQDGPAVLGQPQHF.

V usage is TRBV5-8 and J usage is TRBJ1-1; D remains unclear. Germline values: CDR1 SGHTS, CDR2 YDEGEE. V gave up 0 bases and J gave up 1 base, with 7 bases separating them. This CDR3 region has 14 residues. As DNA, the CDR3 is TGTGCCAGCAGCTTGGAGGCTAGGAACACTGAAGCTTTCTTT. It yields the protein CASSLEARNTEAFF. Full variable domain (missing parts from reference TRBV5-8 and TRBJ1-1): EAGVTQSPTHLIKTRGQQATLRCSPISGHTSVYWYQQALGLGLQFLLWYDEGEERNRGNFPPRFSGRQFPNYSSELNVNALELEDSALYLCASSLEARNTEAFFGQGTRLTVV.